A selection of T cell receptor beta chains follows, all from one sample in a study of blood T cell repertoires in COVID-19. Clones were read by immunoSEQ multiplex PCR, and TCRdb kept only the in-frame ones, dropping some. Altogether 40,000 or so clones are present, around 85% being singletons, with the ten largest covering more than 9%. The source material was peripheral blood. These receptors all stem from a human donor in a cohort sampled during active COVID-19. Each CDR3 is given with its conserved first and last residue. D genes are given only for firm matches. Size tells how often a clone was seen (once, few, many) or the class of an expanded clone, and some rows leave it out.

>TRBD1|TRBJ2-5|TRBV7-9|once
TGTGCCAGCAGCTTTCCGGGACAGGGGGCACAGACCCAGTACTTC
CASSFPGQGAQTQYF
>NA|TRBJ1-6|TRBV9|NA
TGTGCCAGCAGCCATCCCCGAGGGATGAATTCACCCCTCCACTTT
CASSHPRGMNSPLHF
>NA|TRBJ2-7|TRBV5-4|NA
TGTGCCAGCAGCCTAGATAAGATTTCCTACGAGCAGTACTTC
CASSLDKISYEQYF
>TRBD1|TRBJ1-1|TRBV5-4|NA
TGTGCCAGCAGCCGAGGGGGCTTGGACACTGAAGCTTTCTTT
CASSRGGLDTEAFF
>NA|TRBJ2-7|TRBV11-2|NA
TGTGCCAGCAGCCCCCTCCTCGCCGTATGGGGGCTGGCGGACGAGCAGTACTTC
CASSPLLAVWGLADEQYF
>NA|TRBJ1-3|TRBV7-3|NA
TGTGCCAGCAGCCTAGGGGGGGCAATTGGAAACACCATATATTTT
CASSLGGAIGNTIYF
>TRBD1|TRBJ1-1|TRBV5-1|medium-sized
TGCGCCAGCAGCGCCAGGACAGGGGAAAGCAACACTGAAGCTTTCTTT
CASSARTGESNTEAFF
>TRBD1|TRBJ2-1|TRBV5-8|NA
TGTGCCAGCAGCTCACAGGGGCTAATAAATGAGCAGTTCTTC
CASSSQGLINEQFF
>NA|TRBJ1-1|TRBV29-1|NA
TGCAGCGTTAAATACCGGGACATTGAAGCTTTCTTT
CSVKYRDIEAFF
>TRBD2|TRBJ2-2|TRBV4-2|NA
TGTGCCAGCAGCACTCCTAGCGGGGTAAACACCGGGGAGCCGTTTTTT
CASSTPSGVNTGEPFF
>TRBD1|TRBJ2-3|TRBV18|NA
TGTGCCAGCTCACCCCTTAGGACAGGGCTCACAGATACGCAGTATTTT
CASSPLRTGLTDTQYF
>TRBD1|TRBJ2-3|TRBV18|NA
TGTGCCAGCTCACCACCGACCGGGACAGGGGCAGATACGCAGTATTTT
CASSPPTGTGADTQYF
>NA|TRBJ2-7|TRBV4-1|NA
TGCGCCAGCAGCCAAGAGAGGACAGCTTCCGAGCAGTACTTC
CASSQERTASEQYF
>TRBD2|TRBJ2-1|TRBV7-3|few
TGTGCCAGCAGCCAACTAGCGGGGGTGGGCAATGAGCAGTTCTTC
CASSQLAGVGNEQFF